These T cell receptor beta chains were read from a single sample in a study of T cells after yellow fever vaccination. TCRdb analysed the 5' RACE reads with MiXCR anew, one entry per CDR3 protein. The sample lists around 310,000 distinct CDR3 sequences, around 4% occurring once. This material consisted of PBMCs, taken on the day of the yellow fever booster vaccination. Receptors originate from a man aged 18 to 35 who received the YFV17D yellow fever vaccine. CDR3s include the opening cysteine and the closing phenylalanine or tryptophan.

j_call,v_call,cdr3_length,cdr3_aa
TRBJ1-6,TRBV20-1,15,CSVRTGDSYNSPLHF
TRBJ2-1,TRBV5-1,17,CASSLDGLAGDYNEQFF
TRBJ2-4,TRBV7-2,14,CASSLPDRRNIQYF
TRBJ1-6,TRBV6-5,15,CASSYEGTAGSPLHF
TRBJ1-1,TRBV4-3,14,CASSQEDSSTEAFF
TRBJ2-3,TRBV7-2,15,CASSPRAGSTDTQYF
TRBJ1-4,TRBV7-9,14,CASSGTDTNEKLFF
TRBJ2-7,TRBV6-5,14,CASSLMDRAVEQYF
TRBJ2-3,TRBV7-2,14,CASSLEGWDKGQYF
TRBJ1-3,TRBV2,15,CASSAQGGSGNTIYF
TRBJ2-4,TRBV14,14,CASSHWTAQNIQYF
TRBJ2-7,TRBV7-8,14,CASSRQGGDYEQYF
TRBJ2-5,TRBV30,12,CAWSVLSAQEYF
TRBJ1-1,TRBV6-6,12,CASTKWDTEAFF
TRBJ2-6,TRBV7-8,15,CASSPRIPGANVLTF
TRBJ2-7,TRBV12-3/TRBV12-4,15,CASSSSSGGSYEQYF
TRBJ1-4,TRBV28,14,CASRHDTTLEKLFF
TRBJ1-2,TRBV20-1,16,CSALSIEQGAKEGYTF
TRBJ1-4,TRBV7-2,14,CASSKQGTDEKLFF
TRBJ2-5,TRBV9,16,CASSAVGYDIEETQYF
TRBJ2-5,TRBV7-2,12,CASSSTRDRGYF
TRBJ1-1,TRBV28,15,CASSDPLTIAVEAFF
TRBJ2-7,TRBV14,16,CASSQNPTGLFYEQYF
TRBJ2-3,TRBV29-1,14,CSVTSGGIRDTQYF
TRBJ2-1,TRBV5-6,15,CASSLGGPRVNEQFF
TRBJ1-1,TRBV5-5,15,CASSDYRDRGPEAFF
TRBJ1-6,TRBV7-2,18,CASSLGGVGSSYNSPLHF